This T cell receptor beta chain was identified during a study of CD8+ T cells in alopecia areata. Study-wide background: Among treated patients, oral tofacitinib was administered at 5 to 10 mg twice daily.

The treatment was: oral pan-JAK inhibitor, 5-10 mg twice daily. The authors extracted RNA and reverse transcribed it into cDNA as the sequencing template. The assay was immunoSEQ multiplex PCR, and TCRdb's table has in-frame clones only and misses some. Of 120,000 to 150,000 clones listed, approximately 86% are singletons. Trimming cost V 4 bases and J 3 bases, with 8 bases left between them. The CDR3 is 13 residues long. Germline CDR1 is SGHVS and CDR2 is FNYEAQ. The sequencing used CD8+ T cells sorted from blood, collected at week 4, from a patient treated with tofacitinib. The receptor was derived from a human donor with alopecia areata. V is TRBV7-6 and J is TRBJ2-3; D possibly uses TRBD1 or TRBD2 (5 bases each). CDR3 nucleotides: TGTGCCAGCAGCTCGGGACCTACAGATACGCAGTATTTT. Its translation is CASSSGPTDTQYF.